The following is a T cell receptor (beta chain) sequence with its context. Its antigen is as yet unknown. This record belongs to a study of T cell repertoires in cytomegalovirus infection. Broader study findings: HLA-C-restricted CMV-specific TCR beta clonotypes prevailed in the ex vivo response. Accumulated public TCR beta family frequency recognized individuals carrying CMV together with the relevant HLA.

The V and J ends lost 0 bases and 2 bases respectively, with 5 bases between them. The CDR3 is 13 amino acids. Germline-derived CDR1 and CDR2 are MNHEY and SVGEGT. TCRdb analysed the reads with MiXCR anew, one entry per CDR3 protein. The sample holds more than 400,000 distinct CDR3 sequences, more than 25% seen once. The sequence came from a human donor in good health (CMV status not recorded). Some clones in this sample may be carry-over from other donors' samples. Sample: PBMCs. This sequence joins TRBV6-2 or TRBV6-3 and TRBJ2-7; unclear D gene. CDR3 DNA sequence: TGTGCCAGCAGTTACTCTGGTGCCTACGAGCAGTACTTC. Amino acids: CASSYSGAYEQYF.